This T cell receptor beta chain was profiled in a study of blood T cell repertoires in COVID-19. Using immunoSEQ multiplex PCR, the repertoire was profiled, and TCRdb retains in-frame clones only, with some absent. The repertoire holds 450,000 or so clones, roughly 90% seen once, with roughly 0.78% in the top ten. Sequencing was done on a sample of peripheral blood. This receptor was identified in a man between 18 and 35 years old with COVID-19, enrolled during active disease.

The DNA for the CDR3 is TGTGCCAGCAGCCCCAGGGGGCGGATCGACAATGAGCAGTTCTTC. Residues: CASSPRGRIDNEQFF. The J gene is TRBJ2-1, the V gene TRBV7-8; 8 bases are shared with TRBD1. The CDR3 consists of 15 residues. V trimming: 5 bases; J trimming: 5 bases; junction bases outside the gene matches: 8. The germline V gene encodes CDR1 SGHVS and CDR2 FQNEAQ.